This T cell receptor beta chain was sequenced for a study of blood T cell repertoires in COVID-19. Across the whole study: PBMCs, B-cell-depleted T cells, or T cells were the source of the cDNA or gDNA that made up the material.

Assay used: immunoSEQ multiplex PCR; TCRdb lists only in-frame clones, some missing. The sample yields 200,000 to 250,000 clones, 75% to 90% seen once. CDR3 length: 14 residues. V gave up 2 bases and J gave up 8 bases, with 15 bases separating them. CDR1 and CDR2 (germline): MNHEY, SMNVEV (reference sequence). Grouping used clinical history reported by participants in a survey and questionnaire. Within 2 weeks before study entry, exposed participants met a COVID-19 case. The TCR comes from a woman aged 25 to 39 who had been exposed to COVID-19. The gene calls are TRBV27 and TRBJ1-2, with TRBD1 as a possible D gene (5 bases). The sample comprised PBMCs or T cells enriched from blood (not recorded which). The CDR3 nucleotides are TGTGCCAGCAGTTTAAAGGGCGGGGCTCGAGGCTACACCTTC. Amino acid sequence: CASSLKGGARGYTF.